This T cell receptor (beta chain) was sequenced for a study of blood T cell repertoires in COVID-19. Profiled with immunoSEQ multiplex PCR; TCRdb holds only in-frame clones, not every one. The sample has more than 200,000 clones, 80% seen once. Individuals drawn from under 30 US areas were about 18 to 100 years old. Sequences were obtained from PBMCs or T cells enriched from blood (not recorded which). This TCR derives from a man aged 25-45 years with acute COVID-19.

CDR3 bases: TGTGCCAGCAGCCAACTGGCAACACCCCTCCACTTT. Translated: CASSQLATPLHF. V is TRBV14 and J is TRBJ1-6; D is undetermined. V was pared by 2 bases and J by 11 bases, with 7 bases between. The CDR3 loop spans 12 amino acids. CDR1 is SGHDN and CDR2 is FVKESK in the germline V gene.